The clone carrying this T cell receptor beta chain has at least ten counts. What it binds is unknown. This sample is drawn from a study of T-cell reconstitution after alpha-beta-depleted transplantation in children. Study outcomes and limitations: Several patients had high TCRbeta diversity at day 60; it came from surviving recipient T cells and thymic progenitors. T-cell numbers and diversity, one year after transplant, stemmed largely from T cells that were newly produced. Reportedly, roughly two months post-transplant, alpha-beta T cells arose from several hundred expanded graft clones.

Library preparation (for TCRbeta) was performed with unique molecular identifiers. TCRdb re-called the PCR reads with MiXCR, one entry per CDR3 protein. The sample lists 190,000 or so distinct CDR3 sequences; 5% to 6.5% were seen once. The starting material was PBMCs, obtained before TCRalphabeta/CD19-depleted stem cell transplant. The clonotype originates from a girl under three years old with combined immunodeficiency, due to receive a stem cell transplant.

The chain's CDR3 is CASSFGLAGENEQFF. CDR3 in DNA: TGTGCCAGCAGTTTTGGACTAGCGGGAGAAAATGAGCAGTTCTTC. The V call is TRBV6-5, the J call TRBJ2-1; 13 bases map to TRBD2. Losses at the gene ends were 4 bases for V and 7 bases for J; bases not matched to a gene: 4. The CDR3 consists of 15 residues. Germline lookup yields CDR1 MNHEY and CDR2 SVGAGI.